This TCR beta chain emerged from a study of blood T cell repertoires in COVID-19. Study background: Both acute and convalescent COVID-19 samples were obtained from the United States, Italy and Spain. PBMCs, B-cell-depleted T cells, or T cells provided the cDNA or gDNA that made up the material.

CDR1 is SNHLY and CDR2 is FYNNEI in the germline V gene. The CDR3 has 17 amino acids. Trimming cost V 6 bases and J 2 bases, with 20 bases left between them. Profiled with immunoSEQ multiplex PCR; TCRdb holds only in-frame clones, not every one. The sample has a few hundred thousand clones, nearly 90% seen once; the top ten hold 2.1%. This clone has a handful of counts. Those enrolled in Seattle joined during active infection and were followed longitudinally afterward. This clonotype originated in a woman between 55 and 75 years old with COVID-19, enrolled during active disease. The specimen was peripheral blood. The rearrangement joins TRBV2 to TRBJ1-5, with D uncertain. CDR3 sequence reads: CASRGVVRGGGNQPQHF. CDR3 coding DNA: TGTGCCAGCAGGGGAGTTGTTCGGGGAGGTGGCAATCAGCCCCAGCATTTT.